The 24 T cell receptor beta chains reported below all come from one sample, sequenced in a study of cytomegalovirus exposure and HLA in healthy donors (dated by TCRdb to the late 2010s). The method was the immunoSEQ multiplex PCR assay. For the multiplex PCR, a mixture combining 60 forward primers for TCR Vbeta segments and 13 reverse primers for TCR Jbeta segments was used. This immuneACCESS table, as held by TCRdb, lists in-frame sequences with V and J called but not all clones. Of the missing ones, under half trace to an unresolved V gene in checked studies; the others have no known cause. In all, the sample holds about 88,000 clones, and about 90% of those were seen once. The ten largest clones capture about 2.5% of the sample. What was sequenced was PBMCs. All receptors come from a man aged 18 to 29 in good health and CMV-seronegative.

The chain is built from TRBV30 and TRBJ1-6; D possibly corresponds to TRBD1 (5 bases). Deletions cut 5 bases from V and 8 bases from J, with 10 bases between. The CDR3 runs 12 residues. Germline V lookup: CDR1 GTSNPN, CDR2 SVGIG (reference sequence). CDR3 protein: CAWAGTDSPLHF. The CDR3 nucleotides read TGTGCCTGGGCGGGGACCGATTCACCCCTCCACTTT.

The J gene is TRBJ2-7, the V gene TRBV30; D unresolved. The CDR3 runs to 15 residues. Germline V gives CDR1 GTSNPN, CDR2 SVGIG (reference sequence). Trimming left V 1 base short and J 0 bases short, with 13 bases between. The chain's CDR3 is CAWSGSRSSSYEQYF. For the CDR3, the DNA is TGTGCCTGGAGTGGGTCCCGGTCCTCCTCCTACGAGCAGTACTTC.

A note on this clone: The same CDR3 is also encoded by other DNA sequences in this sample. V gene TRBV6-5 combines with J gene TRBJ1-6; TRBD1 matches 8 bases. The CDR3 loop spans 15 amino acids. The junction had 0 bases not matched to a gene; V was cut back by 0 bases and J by 5 bases. Germline V lookup: CDR1 MNHEY, CDR2 SVGAGI. CDR3 amino acids: CASSYSTGDNSPLHF. The CDR3 nucleotides are TGTGCCAGCAGTTACTCGACAGGGGATAATTCACCCCTCCACTTT.

The V gene is TRBV7-8, the J gene TRBJ1-1, with 8 bases identical to TRBD1. This CDR3 contains 17 residues. CDR1 and CDR2 from the germline V gene are SGHVS and FQNEAQ. With 1 base clipped from V and 0 bases from J, the junction kept 7 bases outside the gene matches. The CDR3 DNA sequence: TGTGCCAGCAGCTTAGGGACAGGGATCGCTATGAACACTGAAGCTTTCTTT. This gives the protein CASSLGTGIAMNTEAFF.

This chain joins TRBV7-2 and TRBJ1-5; D is possibly TRBD1 (6 bases). Between the trimmed V and J ends, which lost 3 bases and 0 bases, there was a span of 15 bases. The CDR3 covers 17 residues. The germline V gene has CDR1 SGHTA and CDR2 FQGNSA. CDR3 amino acids: CASSLKPDSYSNQPQHF. CDR3 sequence (DNA): TGTGCCAGCAGCTTGAAACCGGACAGCTATAGCAATCAGCCCCAGCATTTT. Full variable domain (rest looked up from reference TRBV7-2 and TRBJ1-5): GAGVSQSPSNKVTEKGKDVELRCDPISGHTALYWYRQSLGQGLEFLIYFQGNSAPDKSGLPSDRFSAERTGGSVSTLTIQRTQQEDSAVYLCASSLKPDSYSNQPQHFGDGTRLSIL.

The chain uses TRBV19 and TRBJ1-1; D uncertain. V lost 3 bases and J lost 0, with 5 bases in between. The germline gives CDR1 LNHDA, CDR2 SQIVND (reference sequence). The CDR3 extends over 13 amino acids. For the CDR3, the DNA is TGTGCCAGTAGTATGCAGGTGAACACTGAAGCTTTCTTT. Amino acids: CASSMQVNTEAFF.

A note on this clone: The germline gene is not matched at one end of the junction; a read error may be the cause. The V call is TRBV7-7, the J call TRBJ2-5, with 7 bases identical to TRBD2. The DNA end is more similar to TRBJ2-7, so the J call may be wrong. The CDR3 length is 15 residues. Germline CDR1 and CDR2: SSHAT and FNYEAQ (reference sequence). This CDR3 is CASSLAPGLSYEQYF. DNA of the CDR3: TGTGCTAGCAGCTTAGCTCCGGGACTAAGCTACGAGCAGTACTTC.

This clone appeared once. The chain joins TRBV14 to TRBJ1-5; D is possibly TRBD1 (5 bases). CDR3 size: 17 residues. Between the trimmed V and J ends, which lost 2 bases and 0 bases, there was a span of 14 bases. Germline CDR1 reads SGHDN; CDR2 reads FVKESK. CDR3 nucleotides: TGTGCCAGCAGCCAATGGGGCACACCGTATAGCAATCAGCCCCAGCATTTT. It specifies CASSQWGTPYSNQPQHF.

V and J are TRBV5-4 and TRBJ2-5; the match to TRBD2 covers 9 bases. The DNA matches TRBJ2-7 better at its end, which makes the J call doubtful. CDR1 is SGHNT, CDR2 YYREEE, per germline (reference sequence). CDR3 length: 15 residues. DNA of the CDR3: TGTGCCAGCAGCAAACTAGCGGGTGGGGCCTACGAGCAGTACTTC. This translates into CASSKLAGGAYEQYF.

There are a few counts of this clone. The V and J genes are TRBV6-6 and TRBJ2-5; maybe TRBD2 (7 bases). The CDR3 has 15 amino acids. CDR1 is MNHNY and CDR2 is SVGAGI in the germline V gene (reference sequence). The V gene lost 5 bases and the J gene lost 7 bases, with 20 bases spanning the gap. CDR3 coding DNA: TGTGCCAGCAGTCGTAAGGGGGTAGCGGGCGGGACCCAGTACTTC. It codes for CASSRKGVAGGTQYF.

CDR3 loop: CASSQEIATDTQYF. In nucleotides, the CDR3 is TGCGCCAGCAGCCAAGAAATAGCAACAGATACGCAGTATTTT. The rearrangement links TRBV4-3 to TRBJ2-3; no clear D. The germline CDR1 and CDR2 sequences are LGHNA and YSLEER. Trimming pared 0 bases from V and 3 bases from J, leaving 7 bases between. The CDR3 consists of 14 residues.

The chain has TRBV5-1 and TRBJ2-5, with 10 bases aligning to TRBD1. Germline V lookup: CDR1 SGHRS, CDR2 YFSETQ. CDR3 length: 20 amino acids. With 1 base clipped from V and 7 bases from J, the junction kept 22 bases outside the gene matches. The CDR3, as DNA: TGCGCCAGCAGCTTGTTTTCCAACCGACGGACAGGGGGAAAGAGTGGGACCCAGTACTTC. Residues: CASSLFSNRRTGGKSGTQYF.

This rearrangement joins TRBV14 to TRBJ2-3; D is unresolved. The CDR3 spans 15 residues. Looked up from germline, CDR1 is SGHDN and CDR2 is FVKESK. V lost 0 bases and J 0 bases, leaving 7 bases between the germline ends. CDR3 in DNA: TGTGCCAGCAGCCAAGATGTCGGGAGCACAGATACGCAGTATTTT. It translates to CASSQDVGSTDTQYF.

In this sample, this clone turned up once. This chain links TRBV28 with TRBJ2-7, with TRBD2 as a possible D gene (6 bases). Germline values: CDR1 MDHEN, CDR2 SYDVKM. This CDR3 has 14 residues. V was trimmed by 8 bases and J by 6 bases, leaving 20 bases between them. This CDR3 is CASAVSRGRLEQYF. The CDR3 region has the DNA TGTGCCAGCGCAGTGTCTCGGGGGAGACTCGAGCAGTACTTC.

The chain recombines TRBV7-6 with TRBJ2-5, with D possibly being TRBD2 (7 bases). Judging by the DNA end, TRBJ2-7 fits better; the J call may be wrong. The CDR3 loop spans 16 amino acids. Germline lookup yields CDR1 SGHVS and CDR2 FNYEAQ. In DNA form, the CDR3 reads TGTGCCAGCAGCCAACGGGGGCTAGCGGACTCCTACGAGCAGTACTTC. Protein product: CASSQRGLADSYEQYF.

This chain links TRBV5-1 with TRBJ2-2, with 8 bases fitting TRBD1. This CDR3 spans 13 amino acids. The germline V gene has CDR1 SGHRS and CDR2 YFSETQ. The V segment lost 7 bases and the J segment 5 bases; nucleotides outside the gene matches: 4. The CDR3 DNA is TGCGCCAGCGGCCAGGGGGCGACCGGGGAGCTGTTTTTT. Translation gives CASGQGATGELFF.

This rearrangement joins TRBV6-6 to TRBJ2-3; possible D gene TRBD1, 5 bases. This CDR3 region has 15 residues. Trimming left V 6 bases short and J 3 bases short, with 16 bases between. Looked up from germline, CDR1 is MNHNY and CDR2 is SVGAGI (reference sequence). The CDR3 loop is CASRPSLTGTDTQYF. As DNA, the CDR3 is TGTGCCAGCAGACCCAGCCTCACAGGAACAGATACGCAGTATTTT.

The chain links TRBV5-6 to TRBJ2-3; unclear D gene. Germline loops: CDR1 SGHDT, CDR2 YYEEEE. Deletions cut 1 base from V and 0 bases from J, with 9 bases between. The CDR3 is made up of 15 amino acids. The CDR3 loop reads CASSLYPTSTDTQYF. The CDR3 region has the DNA TGTGCCAGCAGCTTGTATCCCACTAGCACAGATACGCAGTATTTT. Based on the CDR3 plus reference TRBV5-6 and TRBJ2-3, the full variable domain is DAGVTQSPTHLIKTRGQQVTLRCSPKSGHDTVSWYQQALGQGPQFIFQYYEEEERQRGNFPDRFSGHQFPNYSSELNVNALLLGDSALYLCASSLYPTSTDTQYFGPGTRLTVL.

The V call is TRBV6-6, the J call TRBJ2-1, with D maybe TRBD2 (5 bases). The CDR3 contains 15 residues. Trimming left V 4 bases short and J 4 bases short, with 14 bases between. Germline V gene data show CDR1 as MNHNY and CDR2 as SVGAGI (reference sequence). For the CDR3, the DNA is TGTGCCAGCAGTTCCCCCAGCGGATCTTACAATGAGCAGTTCTTC. This translates into CASSSPSGSYNEQFF.

Comment on this clone: Distinct nucleotide sequences in the sample also encode this CDR3. V is TRBV9 and J is TRBJ2-4, with TRBD1 matching over 10 bases. The germline gives CDR1 SGDLS, CDR2 YYNGEE. This CDR3 has 15 amino acids. Trimming cost V 2 bases and J 8 bases; bases outside gene matches: 7. The CDR3 DNA reads TGTGCCAGCAGCGTTGGGGGACAGGGGAGGGACATTCAGTACTTC. This sequence encodes CASSVGGQGRDIQYF.

The genes are TRBV4-2 and TRBJ2-1; no reliable D call. The CDR3 totals 13 residues. V was cut by 4 bases and J by 7 bases, with 11 bases left in between. Germline V lookup: CDR1 LGHNA, CDR2 YNFKEQ. The CDR3 DNA is TGTGCCAGCAGCCCGCGATCGGGTAATGAGCAGTTCTTC. Translation gives CASSPRSGNEQFF.

This clone was counted a single time. The chain carries TRBV6-1 and TRBJ2-7; 8 bases agree with TRBD1. Looked up from germline, CDR1 is MNHNS and CDR2 is SASEGT. The CDR3 has 13 residues. V trimming: 5 bases; J trimming: 5 bases; junction bases outside the gene matches: 5. CDR3 nucleotide sequence: TGTGCCAGCAGTTCCCGGACAGGGAACGAGCAGTACTTC. Translation gives CASSSRTGNEQYF.

This clone occurred once. The rearrangement uses TRBV7-8 and TRBJ2-2; TRBD1 matches at 9 bases. The CDR3 length is 18 residues. With 3 bases clipped from V and 8 bases from J, the junction kept 16 bases outside the gene matches. Germline V gene sequence: CDR1 SGHVS, CDR2 FQNEAQ. The CDR3 DNA follows: TGTGCCAGCAGCTTGGCTCCCGGGACAGGGTTCTCAGGGGGGGAGCTGTTTTTT. This translates into CASSLAPGTGFSGGELFF.

The J gene is TRBJ2-7, the V gene TRBV28, with 8 nucleotides matching TRBD1. The CDR3 has 14 amino acids. Trimming removed 1 base from V and 6 bases from J; junction bases left unmatched: 5. CDR1 is MDHEN and CDR2 is SYDVKM in the germline V gene. The CDR3, as DNA: TGTGCCAGCAGTTTATCTTGGACAGGGTTCGAGCAGTACTTC. Protein: CASSLSWTGFEQYF. The complete variable domain, with remaining parts taken from reference TRBV28 and TRBJ2-7, reads DVKVTQSSRYLVKRTGEKVFLECVQDMDHENMFWYRQDPGLGLRLIYFSYDVKMKEKGDIPEGYSVSREKKERFSLILESASTNQTSMYLCASSLSWTGFEQYFGPGTRLTVT.